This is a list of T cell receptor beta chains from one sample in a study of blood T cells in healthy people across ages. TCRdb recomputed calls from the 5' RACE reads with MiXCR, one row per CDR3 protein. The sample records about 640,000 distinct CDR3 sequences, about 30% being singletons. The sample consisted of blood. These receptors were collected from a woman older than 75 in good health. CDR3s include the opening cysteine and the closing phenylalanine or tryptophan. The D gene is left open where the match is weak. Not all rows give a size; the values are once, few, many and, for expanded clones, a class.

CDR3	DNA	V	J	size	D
CASSLLSNYGYTF	TGTGCCAGCAGTTTACTCAGCAATTATGGCTACACCTTC	TRBV5-5	TRBJ1-2	many	-
CSARFRGGRLDTQYF	TGCAGTGCTAGGTTCCGGGGGGGCCGACTAGATACGCAGTATTTT	TRBV20-1	TRBJ2-3	-	TRBD2
CSSRRDYEQYF	TGCAGCTCCAGGAGAGACTACGAGCAGTACTTC	TRBV20-1	TRBJ2-7	many	-
CASSLESPYEQYF	TGTGCCAGCAGCTTAGAAAGTCCCTACGAGCAGTACTTC	TRBV7-6	TRBJ2-7	many	-
CSARGTEHYNEQFF	TGCAGTGCTAGAGGGACAGAACACTACAATGAGCAGTTCTTC	TRBV20-1	TRBJ2-1	-	-
CASSLDGCEQYF	TGTGCCAGCAGCTTAGACGGTTGCGAGCAGTACTTC	TRBV11-2	TRBJ2-7	few	-
CTSSFLAGANSPLHF	TGCACCAGCAGCTTCCTGGCAGGGGCTAATTCACCCCTCCACTTT	TRBV5-1	TRBJ1-6	-	-
CASSYSPTQAKNIQYF	TGTGCCAGCAGTTACTCGCCCACTCAAGCCAAAAACATTCAGTACTTC	TRBV6-5	TRBJ2-4	-	-
CSVGGQGAGAFF	TGCAGCGTTGGGGGACAGGGGGCGGGTGCTTTCTTT	TRBV29-1	TRBJ1-1	-	TRBD1
CASSYRGGQIYEQYF	TGTGCCAGCAGTTACAGGGGCGGGCAGATCTACGAGCAGTACTTC	TRBV6-2/TRBV6-3	TRBJ2-7	-	-
CATSRGGQGYYGYTF	TGTGCCACCAGCAGAGGAGGACAGGGATACTATGGCTACACCTTC	TRBV15	TRBJ1-2	many	TRBD1
CASSYQGAGNQPQHF	TGTGCCAGCAGTTATCAGGGGGCAGGTAATCAGCCCCAGCATTTT	TRBV27	TRBJ1-5	-	TRBD1
CASSGEGVGKTNTEAFF	TGTGCCAGCAGTGGAGAGGGCGTGGGGAAAACGAACACTGAAGCTTTCTTT	TRBV2	TRBJ1-1	-	-
CASLEVGLKETQYF	TGTGCCAGCTTAGAAGTGGGACTTAAAGAGACCCAGTACTTC	TRBV5-6	TRBJ2-5	many	-
CASSLAQGTLGNEQYF	TGTGCCAGCAGCTTAGCGCAGGGGACACTAGGGAATGAGCAGTACTTC	TRBV11-1	TRBJ2-5	few	-
CSARPLLGQRILAGYTF	TGCAGTGCTAGACCCCTCTTGGGGCAGAGAATCCTTGCCGGCTACACCTTC	TRBV20-1	TRBJ1-2	many	-
CASSHKAGNTIYF	TGTGCCAGCAGCCACAAAGCGGGAAACACCATATATTTT	TRBV3-1	TRBJ1-3	-	-
CAWRVRGGSYEQYF	TGTGCCTGGAGGGTACGCGGCGGAAGCTACGAGCAGTACTTC	TRBV30	TRBJ2-7	few	-
CASSPHPAVGTSSYNEQFF	TGCGCCAGCAGCCCCCACCCTGCGGTTGGAACGAGCTCCTACAATGAGCAGTTCTTC	TRBV5-1	TRBJ2-1	few	-
CSAKMITGTSVHQPQHF	TGCAGTGCTAAAATGATTACCGGGACATCCGTTCATCAGCCCCAGCATTTT	TRBV20-1	TRBJ1-5	-	-
CAWSGGQGTYNEQFF	TGTGCCTGGAGTGGGGGACAGGGGACCTACAATGAGCAGTTCTTC	TRBV30	TRBJ2-1	many	TRBD1
CASSSLAGEEQYF	TGTGCCAGCAGCTCCTTAGCGGGGGAAGAGCAGTACTTC	TRBV7-2	TRBJ2-5	-	TRBD2
CASSLREGDFRQQYF	TGCGCCAGCAGCCTTCGGGAAGGGGACTTCCGTCAGCAGTACTTC	TRBV4-1	TRBJ2-5	few	-
CASSALTGEPSYEQYF	TGTGCCAGCAGTGCCTTGACAGGGGAGCCCTCCTACGAGCAGTACTTC	TRBV6-4	TRBJ2-7	many	TRBD1
CASSFLAGGGEQFF	TGTGCCAGCAGCTTTCTAGCGGGGGGTGGTGAGCAGTTCTTC	TRBV3-1	TRBJ2-1	many	TRBD2
CSAYQGGMGSYNSPLHF	TGCAGTGCTTACCAAGGGGGAATGGGCTCCTATAATTCACCCCTCCACTTT	TRBV20-1	TRBJ1-6	-	-
CASTWGGEETQYF	TGTGCCAGCACCTGGGGGGGGGAAGAGACCCAGTACTTC	TRBV6-1	TRBJ2-5	few	TRBD2
CASSEWTGNQPQHF	TGTGCCAGCAGCGAATGGACGGGAAATCAGCCCCAGCATTTT	TRBV7-2	TRBJ1-5	many	-
CAWSTGVSTEAFF	TGTGCCTGGAGTACGGGGGTCAGCACTGAAGCTTTCTTT	TRBV30	TRBJ1-1	few	-